This section outlines one T cell receptor (beta chain) sequence together with its context. The data stem from a study of blood T cell repertoires in COVID-19. About the study: Some COVID-19 samples were acute and others convalescent; all came from the United States, Italy and Spain. Nucleic acid was either cDNA or gDNA, and it came from T cells, B-cell-depleted T cells, or PBMCs.

CDR3 length equals 18 residues. Germline CDR1 reads SGHRS; CDR2 reads YFSETQ. Trimming left V 0 bases short and J 5 bases short, with 21 bases between. Per the original data handling: Nucleated cell counts were estimated from reference gene primer amplification. Some clones are missing from TCRdb's copy, which holds only in-frame ones; the method was immunoSEQ multiplex PCR. That table furnishes V, J and clone size, whereas the DNA furnished D and trimming. Of about 190,000 clones listed, approximately 84% are singletons. This sequence originates from a woman aged 70-85 years with active or convalescent COVID-19. Sequenced: peripheral blood. The chain has TRBV5-1 and TRBJ2-1; D perhaps matches TRBD1 (6 bases). The CDR3 sequence: CASSLGGHPMGVHNEQFF. Written as DNA, the CDR3 is TGCGCCAGCAGCTTGGGGGGACACCCGATGGGGGTACACAATGAGCAGTTCTTC.